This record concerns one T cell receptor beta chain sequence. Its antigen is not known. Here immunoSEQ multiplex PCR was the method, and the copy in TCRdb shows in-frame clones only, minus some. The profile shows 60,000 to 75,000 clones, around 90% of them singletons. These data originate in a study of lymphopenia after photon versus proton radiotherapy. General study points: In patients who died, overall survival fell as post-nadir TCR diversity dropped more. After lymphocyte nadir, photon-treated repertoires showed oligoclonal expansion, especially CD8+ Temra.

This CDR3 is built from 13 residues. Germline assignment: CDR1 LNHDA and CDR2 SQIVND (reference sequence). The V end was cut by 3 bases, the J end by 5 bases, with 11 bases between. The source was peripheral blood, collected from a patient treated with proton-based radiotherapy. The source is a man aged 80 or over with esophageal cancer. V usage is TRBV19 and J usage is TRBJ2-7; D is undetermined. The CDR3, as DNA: TGTGCCAGTAGTATTATTTCGAGCAACGAGCAGTACTTC. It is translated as CASSIISSNEQYF. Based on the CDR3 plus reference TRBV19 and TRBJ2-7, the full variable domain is DGGITQSPKYLFRKEGQNVTLSCEQNLNHDAMYWYRQDPGQGLRLIYYSQIVNDFQKGDIAEGYSVSREKKESFPLTVTSAQKNPTAFYLCASSIISSNEQYFGPGTRLTVT.